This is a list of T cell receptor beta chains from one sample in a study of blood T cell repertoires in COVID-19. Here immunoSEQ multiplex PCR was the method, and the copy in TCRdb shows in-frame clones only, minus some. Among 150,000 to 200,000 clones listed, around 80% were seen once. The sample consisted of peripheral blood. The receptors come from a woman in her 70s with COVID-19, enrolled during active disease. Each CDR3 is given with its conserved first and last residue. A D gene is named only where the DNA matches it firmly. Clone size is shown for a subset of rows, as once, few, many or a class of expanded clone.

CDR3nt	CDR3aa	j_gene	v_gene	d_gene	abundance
TGTGCCAGCAGTAAAAACAGGAGGGACACCGGGGAGCTGTTTTTT	CASSKNRRDTGELFF	TRBJ2-2	TRBV2	-	-
TGTGCCAGCAGTTCGGAGGGGAACTCACCCCTCCACTTT	CASSSEGNSPLHF	TRBJ1-6	TRBV7-3	-	many
TGTGCCAGCTCACCAGAGGCAACTAATGAAAAACTGTTTTTT	CASSPEATNEKLFF	TRBJ1-4	TRBV18	-	-
TGCGCCAGCAGCCCGGAGAGGCGCGGGGGTCGGGATACGCAGTATTTT	CASSPERRGGRDTQYF	TRBJ2-3	TRBV5-1	TRBD2	-
TGCAGCGTTGTGCGGGAAGGCACAGATACGCAGTATTTT	CSVVREGTDTQYF	TRBJ2-3	TRBV29-1	-	-
TGTGCCAGAAGCAACTCTGGGGCCAACGTCCTGACTTTC	CARSNSGANVLTF	TRBJ2-6	TRBV2	-	-
TGTGCCAGTAGGGGGTCGGAAAACTATGGCTACACCTTC	CASRGSENYGYTF	TRBJ1-2	TRBV6-5	-	-
TGTGCCAGCAGTGAAAGCCTATACAATCAGCCCCAGCATTTT	CASSESLYNQPQHF	TRBJ1-5	TRBV6-1	-	-
TGCGCCAGCAGTGGGGGGCCCGGCTACACCTTC	CASSGGPGYTF	TRBJ1-2	TRBV10-2	-	few
TGTGCCAGCAGTTTCATGATTGGAGACAGGGGACGGAGCAATCAGCCCCAGCATTTT	CASSFMIGDRGRSNQPQHF	TRBJ1-5	TRBV28	TRBD1	-
TGCGCCAGCAGCCCAACCCCGGGACAGAATTCACCCCTCCACTTT	CASSPTPGQNSPLHF	TRBJ1-6	TRBV5-1	TRBD1	-
TGCAGCGCACAGGGCATTAACACTGAAGCTTTCTTT	CSAQGINTEAFF	TRBJ1-1	TRBV29-1	-	-
TGTGCCAGTAGTATGACAGGGGTTTCCTACGAGCAGTACTTC	CASSMTGVSYEQYF	TRBJ2-7	TRBV19	TRBD1	once
TGTGCCAGCAGCCCTGACAGTATCGGTGGCTACACCTTC	CASSPDSIGGYTF	TRBJ1-2	TRBV5-4	-	-
TGTGCCAGCAGCTCCTCCTGGACAGGCCAAGAGACCCAGTACTTC	CASSSSWTGQETQYF	TRBJ2-5	TRBV13	TRBD1	once
TGTGCCAGCAGTTTCGTCCGAGGACAGGGATCCGCCAAAAACATTCAGTACTTC	CASSFVRGQGSAKNIQYF	TRBJ2-4	TRBV6-2/TRBV6-3	TRBD1	-
TGTGCCAGCAGTGACACAAACGCCGGGACAGGGTGGTCCCAGCCCCAGCATTTT	CASSDTNAGTGWSQPQHF	TRBJ1-5	TRBV6-1	TRBD1	-
TGTGCCAGCAGTTTATACAGGGTGTGGTATGGCTACACCTTC	CASSLYRVWYGYTF	TRBJ1-2	TRBV28	-	-
TGTGCCAGTAGTCAGCAAGGAGGCACTGAAGCTTTCTTT	CASSQQGGTEAFF	TRBJ1-1	TRBV19	-	-
TGTGCCAGCAGCTTTTTCAACTCGAGGGGGCTTTGGGGTCAGCCCCAGCATTTT	CASSFFNSRGLWGQPQHF	TRBJ1-5	TRBV5-8	TRBD1	-
TGTGCCAGCTCACCAAAGCGAACTGCGCAAGAGACCCAGTACTTC	CASSPKRTAQETQYF	TRBJ2-5	TRBV18	-	-
TGCGCCAGCAGTGAGTCGGACAGGGGGCTTGATGAAGCTTTCTTT	CASSESDRGLDEAFF	TRBJ1-1	TRBV10-1	TRBD1	once
TGTGCCAGCAGGTTACAGGGGGGAGGAATCGGGGAGCTGTTTTTT	CASRLQGGGIGELFF	TRBJ2-2	TRBV2	TRBD1	-
TGTGCCAGCAGCTTCGGACAGGCTGATAGCAATCAGCCCCAGCATTTT	CASSFGQADSNQPQHF	TRBJ1-5	TRBV7-8	TRBD1	few
TGTGCCATCAGGTCAGGGGGCTCCTACGAGCAGTACTTC	CAIRSGGSYEQYF	TRBJ2-7	TRBV10-3	TRBD1	-
TGTGCCAGCAGAAAGACTAGCGGGAGGGCCGGTGAGACCCAGTACTTC	CASRKTSGRAGETQYF	TRBJ2-5	TRBV2	TRBD2	-
TGCGCCAGCAGCTTGGCCCCGGGAATGGACATTCAGTACTTC	CASSLAPGMDIQYF	TRBJ2-4	TRBV5-1	-	-
TGTGCCAGCGGGGGGGGAATTGGAAACACCATATATTTT	CASGGGIGNTIYF	TRBJ1-3	TRBV7-9	-	-
TGTGCCAGCAGCGGATCGGACTTGAATGAGCAGTTCTTC	CASSGSDLNEQFF	TRBJ2-1	TRBV11-3	-	once
TGTGCCAGCAGTTCCCTCGGGCTAGCGGGGGGGATCAATGAGCAGTTCTTC	CASSSLGLAGGINEQFF	TRBJ2-1	TRBV27	TRBD2	-
TGTGCCAGCAGTCTTCCAACGGCCAGGGGGCCTGAAGCTTTCTTT	CASSLPTARGPEAFF	TRBJ1-1	TRBV6-2/TRBV6-3	TRBD1	-
TGTGCCAGCAGCTTTTTCGGGGACACCGGGGAGCTGTTTTTT	CASSFFGDTGELFF	TRBJ2-2	TRBV5-5	-	-
TGTGCCAGCAGCTTACGAGCGGAGGGGAGGGCTGATACGCAGTATTTT	CASSLRAEGRADTQYF	TRBJ2-3	TRBV7-8	TRBD2	-
TGTGCTAGCAGCTGGTCTAGAGCCAATGAGCAGTTCTTC	CASSWSRANEQFF	TRBJ2-1	TRBV7-7	-	-
TGCGCCAGCAGGCCGGGACAGACCGGACCCGGGGAGCTGTTTTTT	CASRPGQTGPGELFF	TRBJ2-2	TRBV4-1	TRBD1	-
TGTGCCAGCAGCCTAGGGGACAGATATTATGGCTACACCTTC	CASSLGDRYYGYTF	TRBJ1-2	TRBV28	TRBD1	-
TGTGCCAGCAGCTTAGATTCGGTCACAGATACGCAGTATTTT	CASSLDSVTDTQYF	TRBJ2-3	TRBV11-2	-	-
TGTGCCAGCAGTTACAGGTTGCAAGATACGCAGTATTTT	CASSYRLQDTQYF	TRBJ2-3	TRBV9	-	-
TGTGCCTGGAATCCGGGTCTACCGATCCCGAACACTGAAGCTTTCTTT	CAWNPGLPIPNTEAFF	TRBJ1-1	TRBV30	-	-
TGTGCCAGTAGTATCTCCGGGACAGCCGGGGAGCTGTTTTTT	CASSISGTAGELFF	TRBJ2-2	TRBV19	TRBD1	-
TGTGCCAGCAGCTTGGCTCGGTCGGGGGGCGGCGATACGCAGTATTTT	CASSLARSGGGDTQYF	TRBJ2-3	TRBV5-4	-	-
TGTGCCAGCAGTTTCGGAGGGGGCATCACTGAAGCTTTCTTT	CASSFGGGITEAFF	TRBJ1-1	TRBV28	TRBD1	-
TGTGCCAGCAGGCAGGGGACCCACGAGCAGTACTTC	CASRQGTHEQYF	TRBJ2-7	TRBV28	-	-
TGTGCCAGCAGTGACTCTGGCGGGGGGGCCCGAGAGACCCAGTACTTC	CASSDSGGGARETQYF	TRBJ2-5	TRBV2	TRBD2	-
TGTGCCAGCAGCTCGGGACTAGCGAGCCCAGAGACCCAGTACTTC	CASSSGLASPETQYF	TRBJ2-5	TRBV5-4	TRBD2	-
TGTGCCAGCAGCGTAGACAGCAACTATGGCTACACCTTC	CASSVDSNYGYTF	TRBJ1-2	TRBV9	-	-
TGTGCCAGCAGATGGACATCCCAAGAGACCCAGTACTTC	CASRWTSQETQYF	TRBJ2-5	TRBV6-6	-	-
TGTGCCAGCAGCAAGGAACTAAACTATGGCTACACCTTC	CASSKELNYGYTF	TRBJ1-2	TRBV2	-	-
TGTGCCAGCAGCTTAAATAGGGGGACTAACTATGGCTACACCTTC	CASSLNRGTNYGYTF	TRBJ1-2	TRBV7-2	-	-
TGTGCCAGCAGCTTGGAAGGACAGCGGACTGAAGCTTTCTTT	CASSLEGQRTEAFF	TRBJ1-1	TRBV5-4	-	-
TGTGCCAGCAGCGGCCGGACTAGCGGGAACACCGGGGAGCTGTTTTTT	CASSGRTSGNTGELFF	TRBJ2-2	TRBV5-4	TRBD2	-
TGTGCCAGCAGCACGCTATTCACTGAAGCTTTCTTT	CASSTLFTEAFF	TRBJ1-1	TRBV11-2	-	-
TGTGCCAGTAGTATCCAACAGGGAAGGGGCACTGAAGCTTTCTTT	CASSIQQGRGTEAFF	TRBJ1-1	TRBV19	-	-
TGTGCCAGCAATCCCACGGCGGGCTCCTACGAGCAGTACTTC	CASNPTAGSYEQYF	TRBJ2-7	TRBV2	-	-
TGCGCCAGCAGCCCCGGGGGGACAGGGGTGAATGAGCAGTTCTTC	CASSPGGTGVNEQFF	TRBJ2-1	TRBV5-1	TRBD1	-
TGCGCCAGCAGCTTAGGGGGAAACACTGAAGCTTTCTTT	CASSLGGNTEAFF	TRBJ1-1	TRBV5-1	-	-
TGTGCCAGCAGCTACCGGCGGGAGTCCATCAATGAGCAGTTCTTC	CASSYRRESINEQFF	TRBJ2-1	TRBV3-1/TRBV3-2	TRBD2	-
TGTGCCAGCAGTGAACAGGGGGCGAACACTGAAGCTTTCTTT	CASSEQGANTEAFF	TRBJ1-1	TRBV28	TRBD1	-
TGTGCCAGTAACCCGGGACTAGCGGGATCATACGAGCAGTACTTC	CASNPGLAGSYEQYF	TRBJ2-7	TRBV19	TRBD2	-